This entry lists 24 T cell receptor beta chains sequenced from one sample in a study of T cells in Graves' hyperthyroidism and ophthalmopathy. Amplified TCR beta CDR3 regions came from RNA transcripts. A set of HTBI primers served as the primers for a first-round RT-PCR of the TCR CDR3. TCRdb itself ran the multiplex PCR reads through MiXCR, one entry per CDR3 protein. The sample yields roughly 61,000 distinct CDR3 sequences, roughly 58% seen once. Material: blood. These TCRs come from a woman aged 55-70 years with Graves' ophthalmopathy.

There are many counts of this clonotype. This chain connects TRBV15 to TRBJ2-7; 12 bases fit TRBD2. This CDR3 spans 16 amino acids. Trimming cost V 3 bases and J 3 bases; bases outside gene matches: 6. In germline, CDR1 is LNHNV, CDR2 YYDKDF (reference sequence). The CDR3 DNA reads TGTGCCACCAGCAGCCAACTAGCGGGGGGACTCTACGAGCAGTACTTC. Translation gives CATSSQLAGGLYEQYF.

This chain joins TRBV9 and TRBJ1-1; TRBD1 matches at 12 bases. The CDR3 is 16 residues long. Germline CDR1 is SGDLS and CDR2 is YYNGEE. V lost 3 bases to trimming and J lost 5 bases; unmatched junction nucleotides: 8. This CDR3 reads CASSARDRGLGTEAFF. The CDR3 DNA reads TGTGCCAGCAGCGCAAGGGACAGGGGGCTGGGGACTGAAGCTTTCTTT.

This clonotype was recorded a few times. V usage is TRBV2 and J usage is TRBJ2-1; TRBD1 aligns across 8 bases. This CDR3 has 14 amino acids. The trim removed 8 bases at V and 5 bases at J, leaving 8 bases unmatched. Germline V CDR1 and CDR2: SNHLY, FYNNEI. CDR3 DNA sequence: TGTGCCAGCCTCACCGGGACAGGCCACAATGAGCAGTTCTTC. Translating gives CASLTGTGHNEQFF.

This clonotype was counted at least ten times. Germline and junction disagree at one end, which may indicate a read error. The rearrangement joins TRBV7-2 to TRBJ2-1; 11 nucleotides line up with TRBD2. Looked up from germline, CDR1 is SGHTA and CDR2 is FQGNSA. This CDR3 comprises 15 residues. The CDR3 sequence is CASTLAGGRYNEQFF. The CDR3, as DNA: TGTGCCAGCACCTTAGCGGGGGGGCGCTACAATGAGCAGTTCTTC.

This clonotype is a singleton in its sample. The J gene is TRBJ2-1, the V gene TRBV29-1, with D perhaps matching TRBD2 (6 bases). V dropped 8 bases and J dropped 4 bases, with 18 bases sitting between them. CDR1 is SQVTM, CDR2 ANQGSEA, per germline. The CDR3 length is 14 residues. The CDR3 is CSLQGGRGYNEQFF. As DNA, the CDR3 is TGCAGCTTGCAGGGAGGTAGGGGTTACAATGAGCAGTTCTTC.

Concerning this clonotype itself: This may arise from a read error, as a much more abundant clone is one base away. V and J are TRBV18 and TRBJ2-7, with TRBD2 identical over 7 bases. J lost 3 bases, V lost 3 bases, and 5 bases had no gene match. The CDR3 has 14 amino acids. CDR1 and CDR2 from the germline V gene are KGHSH and LQKENI. CDR3 DNA: TGTGCCAGCTCACCCGGCGGGGGACGCTACGAGCAGTACTTC. It translates to CASSPGGGRYEQYF.

This clonotype was counted ten times or more. The rearrangement joins TRBV6-5 to TRBJ1-4; D unresolved. The germline CDR1 and CDR2 sequences are MNHEY and SVGAGI. The CDR3 runs to 12 residues. V lost 10 bases, J lost 3 bases, and 9 bases lay in between. For the CDR3, the DNA is TGTGCCACCAGAAGCTCTAATGAAAAACTGTTTTTT. As protein: CATRSSNEKLFF.

This clonotype was seen at least ten times. CDR3 region: CASSQDPGQRRKGYTF. The CDR3, as DNA: TGTGCCAGCAGCCAAGATCCAGGACAGCGAAGGAAGGGCTACACCTTC. The V gene is TRBV4-2, the J gene TRBJ1-2; weak D call: TRBD1 (6 bases). V shed 0 bases and J shed 8 bases, with 19 bases lying between them. Per the germline V gene, CDR1 is LGHNA and CDR2 is YNFKEQ. This CDR3 has 16 amino acids.

A word on this clonotype: One junction end disagrees with the germline gene, perhaps due to a read error. This sequence joins TRBV20-1 and TRBJ1-1; D uncertain. The germline CDR1 and CDR2 sequences are DFQATT and SNEGSKA (reference sequence). The CDR3 runs to 14 residues. CDR3 protein: CSAVRLAGNNEAFF. The DNA for the CDR3 is TGCAGTGCAGTCCGACTAGCGGGAAACAATGAAGCTTTCTTT.

This clonotype occurred many times. The CDR3 region has the DNA TGTGCCAGCAGAGGGGGCGGAAACACTGAAGCTTTCTTT. Encoded protein: CASRGGGNTEAFF. The chain is built from TRBV27 and TRBJ1-1; 7 bases are a match to TRBD1. Germline lookup yields CDR1 MNHEY and CDR2 SMNVEV (reference sequence). The CDR3 extends over 13 amino acids. Unmatched junction bases numbered 3, after V lost 6 bases and J lost 2 bases.

J is TRBJ1-3 and V is TRBV27; D may be TRBD1 (6 bases). This CDR3 is built from 15 residues. V was clipped by 6 bases and J by 8 bases, with 20 bases between them. The germline CDR1 and CDR2 sequences are MNHEY and SMNVEV (reference sequence). CDR3 sequence: CASSLRGALGYTIYF. In DNA, the CDR3 is TGTGCCAGCAGCCTTCGGGGGGCGCTTGGCTACACCATATATTTT.

V and J are TRBV20-1 and TRBJ2-1; 9 bases fit TRBD2. V was clipped by 1 base and J by 3 bases; unmatched bases: 16. In germline, CDR1 is DFQATT, CDR2 SNEGSKA (reference sequence). CDR3 size: 19 residues. The DNA of the CDR3 is TGCAGTGCTAGAGTCTTCTATGGGTCTAGCGGGATTGACTACAATGAGCAGTTCTTC. Its translation: CSARVFYGSSGIDYNEQFF.

About this clonotype: Sequence at one end of the junction differs from germline and may be a read error. The gene calls are TRBV5-1 and TRBJ2-3; TRBD1 might be the D (7 bases). The CDR3 is 16 amino acids. Germline V gene data show CDR1 as SGHRS and CDR2 as YFSETQ. The chain's CDR3 is CAGSLEGAPRTDTQYF. The CDR3 nucleotides are TGCGCCGGCAGCTTGGAGGGGGCCCCCCGCACAGATACGCAGTATTTT.

To note about this clonotype: This may come from a read error, since a much larger clone is one base off. This sequence joins TRBV18 and TRBJ1-2; D perhaps matches TRBD1 (6 bases). This CDR3 has 13 residues. Germline assignment: CDR1 KGHSH and CDR2 LQKENI. CDR3 DNA sequence: TGTGCCAGCTCGGGCTTGAAGGGGGATGGCCACACCTTC. It translates to CASSGLKGDGHTF. The full variable domain, completed using reference TRBV18 and TRBJ1-2, is NAGVMQNPRHLVRRRGQEARLRCSPMKGHSHVYWYRQLPEEGLKFMVYLQKENIIDESGMPKERFSAEFPKEGPSILRIQQVVRGDSAAYFCASSGLKGDGHTFGSGTRLTVV.

This clonotype appeared many times. The chain carries TRBV2 and TRBJ2-5; D is perhaps TRBD1 (6 bases). The CDR3 spans 16 residues. V lost 6 bases and J lost 0, with 17 bases in between. Germline assignment: CDR1 SNHLY and CDR2 FYNNEI. The CDR3 loop reads CASSPWGWTDQETQYF. The CDR3 coding sequence is TGTGCCAGCAGCCCTTGGGGGTGGACAGACCAAGAGACCCAGTACTTC. The full variable domain, completed using reference TRBV2 and TRBJ2-5, is EPEVTQTPSHQVTQMGQEVILRCVPISNHLYFYWYRQILGQKVEFLVSFYNNEISEKSEIFDDQFSVERPDGSNFTLKIRSTKLEDSAMYFCASSPWGWTDQETQYFGPGTRLLVL.

This clonotype was counted ten times or more. The J gene is TRBJ1-1, the V gene TRBV7-9; unclear D gene. This CDR3 has 11 amino acids. CDR1 is SEHNR, CDR2 FQNEAQ, per germline (reference sequence). With 3 bases removed from V and 4 bases from J, the gap between germline ends came to 3 bases. CDR3 in amino acids: CASSLGTEAFF. CDR3 coding DNA: TGTGCCAGCAGCTTGGGCACTGAAGCTTTCTTT.

Details on this clonotype: Compared with germline, one end of the junction differs, possibly owing to a read error. The chain employs TRBV15 and TRBJ2-7; D not resolved. This CDR3 has 17 amino acids. CDR1 is LNHNV and CDR2 is YYDKDF in the germline V gene (reference sequence). This chain's CDR3 is CATSSDAGNKYSYEQHF. In DNA, the CDR3 is TGCGCCACCAGCAGTGATGCAGGAAATAAGTATTCCTACGAGCAGCACTTC. The entire variable domain, with the rest obtained from reference TRBV15 and TRBJ2-7, is as follows: DAMVIQNPRYQVTQFGKPVTLSCSQTLNHNVMYWYQQKSSQAPKLLFHYYDKDFNNEADTPDNFQSRRPNTSFCFLDIRSPGLGDTAMYLCATSSDAGNKYSYEQHFGPGTRLTVT.

This clonotype was recorded at least ten times. The chain carries TRBV19 and TRBJ2-1; TRBD2 matches 8 bases. The CDR3 length is 14 residues. Trimming took 8 bases from V and 5 from J; bases not matched to a gene: 8. Germline values: CDR1 LNHDA, CDR2 SQIVND (reference sequence). The CDR3 sequence is CASASGSLNNEQFF. The CDR3 region has the DNA TGTGCCAGTGCCAGCGGGAGTCTTAACAATGAGCAGTTCTTC.

This clonotype showed up many times. The CDR3 DNA reads TGCGCCAGCAGCCATGGATCTGGAACTAATGAAAAACTGTTTTTT. This encodes CASSHGSGTNEKLFF. The V and J genes are TRBV4-3 and TRBJ1-4; D is unclear. Germline CDR1 LGHNA, CDR2 YSLEER. The CDR3 contains 15 residues. V was pared by 3 bases and J by 1 base, with 9 bases between.

This clonotype was counted at least ten times. J is TRBJ2-3 and V is TRBV20-1; 10 bases agree with TRBD2. The germline CDR1 and CDR2 sequences are DFQATT and SNEGSKA (reference sequence). The V gene end was trimmed by 3 bases and the J gene end by 4 bases; junction bases not matched to a gene: 16. The CDR3 sequence is 18 residues long. The CDR3 region is CSASFRGLAGVEADTQYF. The CDR3 DNA sequence: TGCAGTGCTAGTTTCAGGGGGCTAGCGGGAGTGGAAGCAGATACGCAGTATTTT.

This clonotype was recorded once. V usage is TRBV20-1 and J usage is TRBJ2-5; 7 positions agree with TRBD1. Trimming at V came to 6 bases and at J to 5 bases, leaving 3 bases not matched to a gene. The CDR3 contains 11 residues. From germline, CDR1 is DFQATT and CDR2 SNEGSKA (reference sequence). The DNA for the CDR3 is TGCAGTGCACCGACAGGGGAGACCCAGTACTTC. Amino acids: CSAPTGETQYF.

This clonotype was picked up many times. Here the CDR3 reads CASSGGLAGMPLYEQYF. CDR3 in DNA: TGTGCCAGCAGCGGGGGACTAGCGGGAATGCCCCTCTACGAGCAGTACTTC. The rearrangement uses TRBV9 and TRBJ2-7; 13 bases are shared with TRBD2. V lost 3 bases, J lost 3 bases, and 9 bases stayed unmatched. The germline gives CDR1 SGDLS, CDR2 YYNGEE. CDR3 size: 17 residues. Supplemented by reference TRBV9 and TRBJ2-7, the full variable domain reads DSGVTQTPKHLITATGQRVTLRCSPRSGDLSVYWYQQSLDQGLQFLIQYYNGEERAKGNILERFSAQQFPDLHSELNLSSLELGDSALYFCASSGGLAGMPLYEQYFGPGTRLTVT.

This CDR3 is CASSLVGRLNEKLFF. The CDR3 nucleotides are TGTGCCAGCAGCTTGGTGGGACGGCTTAATGAAAAACTGTTTTTT. The rearrangement uses TRBV7-9 and TRBJ1-4, with D possibly matching TRBD1 (5 bases). The CDR3 consists of 15 residues. Trimming pared 3 bases from V and 4 bases from J, leaving 12 bases between. Germline V lookup: CDR1 SEHNR, CDR2 FQNEAQ (reference sequence).

CDR3 sequence (DNA): TGTGCCAGCAGGATACGACAAGGGTTTACGTACGAGCAGTACTTC. It codes for CASRIRQGFTYEQYF. This sequence joins TRBV12-3 or TRBV12-4 and TRBJ2-7; D gene uncertain. The V end lost 6 bases, the J end lost 4 bases, and 19 bases lay between the germline ends. The CDR3 spans 15 residues.